Presented here are 5 T cell receptor beta chains from one specimen sequenced in a study of a mutant IDH1 vaccine in newly diagnosed glioma. These receptors lack a known antigen. Generated by immunoSEQ multiplex PCR, the TCRdb table keeps only in-frame clones and is missing some. Of about 74,000 clones listed, around 87% are singletons. Time point noted: week 35, safety follow-up. Vaccinated patients received 300 ug of mutant IDH1 20-mer peptide per dose, with topical imiquimod. The sequenced sample was PBMCs, obtained from a glioma patient whose treatment included an IDH1 peptide vaccine. These receptors were obtained from a man younger than 40 with glioma.

This chain joins TRBV30 and TRBJ2-2; 8 bases map to TRBD1. The CDR3 spans 17 residues. In germline, CDR1 is GTSNPN, CDR2 SVGIG (reference sequence). V trimming: 2 bases; J trimming: 0 bases; junction bases outside the gene matches: 8. The CDR3, as DNA: TGTGCCTGGAGTACCAGGGGGCCGATCGCGAACACCGGGGAGCTGTTTTTT. Translation gives CAWSTRGPIANTGELFF.

This chain links TRBV27 with TRBJ2-4; D unresolved. The germline V gene encodes CDR1 MNHEY and CDR2 SMNVEV (reference sequence). This CDR3 comprises 13 residues. V dropped 7 bases and J dropped 0 bases, with 7 bases sitting between them. Written as DNA, the CDR3 is TGTGCCAGCAAGGGCTTAGCCAAAAACATTCAGTACTTC. It translates to CASKGLAKNIQYF.

The CDR3 protein is CASSQEASRGSGNTIYF. The CDR3 nucleotides are TGCGCCAGCAGCCAAGAGGCTTCCAGGGGATCGGGAAACACCATATATTTT. J is TRBJ1-3 and V is TRBV4-3, with a tentative D call TRBD1 (6 bases). Looked up from germline, CDR1 is LGHNA and CDR2 is YSLEER. This CDR3 region has 17 residues. Deletions cut 0 bases from V and 4 bases from J, with 16 bases between.

In this sample, this clone turned up a few times. The CDR3 sequence is CASSPWAGNEKLFF. CDR3 nucleotides: TGTGCCAGCAGCCCTTGGGCGGGTAATGAAAAACTGTTTTTT. The chain combines TRBV28 with TRBJ1-4, with unresolved D. From germline, CDR1 is MDHEN and CDR2 SYDVKM. The CDR3 contains 14 residues. V was cut by 6 bases and J by 4 bases, with 12 bases left in between. Full variable domain (rest looked up from reference TRBV28 and TRBJ1-4): DVKVTQSSRYLVKRTGEKVFLECVQDMDHENMFWYRQDPGLGLRLIYFSYDVKMKEKGDIPEGYSVSREKKERFSLILESASTNQTSMYLCASSPWAGNEKLFFGSGTQLSVL.

This chain joins TRBV9 and TRBJ2-3, with D tentatively TRBD1 (6 bases). The length of the CDR3 is 15 residues. CDR1 and CDR2 (germline): SGDLS, YYNGEE. V was clipped by 4 bases and J by 4 bases, with 16 bases between them. CDR3 in DNA: TGTGCCAGCAGCCAGGGGTCGGCAGGGGCAGATACGCAGTATTTT. Translation: CASSQGSAGADTQYF.